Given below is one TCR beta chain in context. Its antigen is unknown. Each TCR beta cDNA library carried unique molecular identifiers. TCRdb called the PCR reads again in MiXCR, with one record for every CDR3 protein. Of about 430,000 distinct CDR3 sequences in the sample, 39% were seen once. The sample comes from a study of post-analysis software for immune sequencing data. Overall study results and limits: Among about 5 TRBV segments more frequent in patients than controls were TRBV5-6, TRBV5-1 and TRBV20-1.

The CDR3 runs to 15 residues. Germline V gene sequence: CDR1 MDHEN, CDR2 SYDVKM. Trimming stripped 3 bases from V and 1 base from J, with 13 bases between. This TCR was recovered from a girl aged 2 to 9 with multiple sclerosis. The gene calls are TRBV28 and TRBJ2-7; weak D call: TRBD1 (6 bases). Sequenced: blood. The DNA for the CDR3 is TGTGCCAGCAGTTTGAGCAGGACAGAGTCCTACGAGCAGTACTTC. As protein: CASSLSRTESYEQYF.